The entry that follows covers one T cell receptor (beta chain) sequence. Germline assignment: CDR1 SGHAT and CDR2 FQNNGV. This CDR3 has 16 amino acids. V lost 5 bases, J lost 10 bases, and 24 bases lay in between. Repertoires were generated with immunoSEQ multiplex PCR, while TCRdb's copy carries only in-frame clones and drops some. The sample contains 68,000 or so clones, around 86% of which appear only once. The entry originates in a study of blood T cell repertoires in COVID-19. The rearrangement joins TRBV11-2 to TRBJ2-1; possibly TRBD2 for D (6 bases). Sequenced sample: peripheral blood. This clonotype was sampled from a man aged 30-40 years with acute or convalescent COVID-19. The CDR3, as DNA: TGTGCCAGCAGCCAACAAATTGTGGCGGGACGAGGGGAGCAGTTCTTC. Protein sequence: CASSQQIVAGRGEQFF.